This TCR beta chain was found in a study of shared clonotypes between healthy human individuals. The repertoire was sequenced with immunoSEQ multiplex PCR; TCRdb's copy has only in-frame clones and lacks some. This sample has around 2.5 million clones, with roughly 93% found just once. The CDR3 consists of 15 residues. Trimming removed 7 bases at V and 2 bases at J, with 16 bases between. Germline V gives CDR1 MNHEY, CDR2 SVGAGI. The V gene is TRBV6-5, the J gene TRBJ2-3; D is perhaps TRBD1 (6 bases). Source material: naive CD4+ T cells from PBMCs. Subset here: CD45RA+ positively selected. This TCR was sampled from a man aged 18 to 35 in good health. Some clones in this sample may be carry-over from other donors' samples. CDR3 residues: CASKVGQGPTDTQYF. The CDR3, as DNA: TGTGCCAGCAAGGTTGGGCAGGGGCCCACAGATACGCAGTATTTT.